The rows below give T cell receptor beta chains drawn from one sample of a study of shared clonotypes between healthy human individuals. This table comes from immunoSEQ multiplex PCR, and its TCRdb copy is limited to in-frame clones, with some not included. The sample has about 2.2 million clones, about 94% seen once. The sample was naive CD8+ T cells from PBMCs. The receptor set was obtained from a young man in good health. Some clones in this sample may be carry-over from other donors' samples. Both conserved end residues are part of each CDR3. A D gene is named only where the DNA matches it firmly. Clone size, where shown, is once, few, many, or a class for clones that have expanded.

cdr3_nt	cdr3_aa	d_call	v_call	j_call	clone_size
TGTGCCAGCAGTTACGTCCGACAGGGTTTGGAGACCCAGTACTTC	CASSYVRQGLETQYF	TRBD1	TRBV6-5	TRBJ2-5	NA
TGTGCAAACAAACGGGGGGTAAGAGGGACTGAAGCTTTCTTT	CANKRGVRGTEAFF	NA	TRBV27	TRBJ1-1	NA
TGTGCCATCAGAGAGACAGGGGAACTGTCTGAAGCTTTCTTT	CAIRETGELSEAFF	TRBD1	TRBV10-3	TRBJ1-1	NA
TGTGCCAGTAGTAGGAGGGGGGGATACACCTACGAGCAGTACTTC	CASSRRGGYTYEQYF	NA	TRBV19	TRBJ2-7	NA
TGTGCCAGCAGCTCACGCGAGACTGTCTACAATGAGCAGTTCTTC	CASSSRETVYNEQFF	NA	TRBV7-6	TRBJ2-1	NA
TGTGCCATCAGTCCCCTCCCCGGGGAAGGGGACAACACTGAAGCTTTCTTT	CAISPLPGEGDNTEAFF	NA	TRBV10-3	TRBJ1-1	NA
TGTGCCAGCAGTGAAGTTTGGGGGGTTGGTTCCCATTACGAGCAGTACTTC	CASSEVWGVGSHYEQYF	NA	TRBV6-1	TRBJ2-7	NA
TGCGCCAGCAGCCAGCCCTGGACCGCGGAACTGTTTTTT	CASSQPWTAELFF	NA	TRBV4-1	TRBJ1-4	NA
TGTGCCAGCGCCGACTTCATAGGATCACCCCTCCACTTT	CASADFIGSPLHF	NA	TRBV11-2	TRBJ1-6	once
TGTGCCAGCAGCGGAACTATTAGGCCAGACCACAATGAGCAGTTCTTC	CASSGTIRPDHNEQFF	NA	TRBV9	TRBJ2-1	NA
TGTGCCAGCAGCCCGTACCCCGGACTAGCGGGAGGAGTCGGGGAGCTGTTTTTT	CASSPYPGLAGGVGELFF	TRBD2	TRBV7-9	TRBJ2-2	NA